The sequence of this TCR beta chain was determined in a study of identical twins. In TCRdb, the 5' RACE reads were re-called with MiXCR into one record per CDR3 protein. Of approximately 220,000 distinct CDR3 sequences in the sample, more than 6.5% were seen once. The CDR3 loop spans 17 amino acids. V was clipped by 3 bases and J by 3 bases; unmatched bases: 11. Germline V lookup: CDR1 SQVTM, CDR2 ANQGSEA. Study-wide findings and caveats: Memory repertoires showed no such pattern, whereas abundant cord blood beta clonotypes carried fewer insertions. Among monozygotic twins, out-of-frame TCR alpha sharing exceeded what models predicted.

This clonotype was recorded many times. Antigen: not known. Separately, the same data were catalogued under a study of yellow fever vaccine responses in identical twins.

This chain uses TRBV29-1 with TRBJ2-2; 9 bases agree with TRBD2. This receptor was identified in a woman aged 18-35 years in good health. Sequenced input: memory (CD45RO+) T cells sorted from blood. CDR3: CSVEEFSGRPDTGELFF. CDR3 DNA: TGCAGCGTTGAGGAGTTTAGCGGGAGACCGGACACCGGGGAGCTGTTTTTT.